This TCR beta chain stems from a study of blood T cell repertoires in COVID-19. Whole-study context: The samples span acute and convalescent COVID-19 from the United States, Italy and Spain.

Assay: immunoSEQ multiplex PCR; the TCRdb copy retains only in-frame clones and omits some. The table has some 300,000 clones, less than 90% seen once. Grouping used clinical history reported by participants in a survey and questionnaire. The CDR3 sequence is 15 residues long. The trim removed 3 bases at V and 3 bases at J, leaving 0 bases unmatched. Germline values: CDR1 SGDLS, CDR2 YYNGEE. The sequenced sample consisted of PBMCs or T cells enriched from blood (not recorded which). The clonotype was recovered from a woman aged 25 to 39 who had recovered from COVID-19. The V gene is TRBV9, the J gene TRBJ2-3; the match to TRBD2 covers 14 bases. CDR3 in DNA: TGTGCCAGCAGCGGGACTAGCGGGGGGACAGATACGCAGTATTTT. Its protein product is CASSGTSGGTDTQYF.